The 28 T cell receptor beta chains presented below share a single source sample, sequenced in a study of shared clonotypes between healthy human individuals. Generated by immunoSEQ multiplex PCR, the TCRdb table keeps only in-frame clones and is missing some. The top ten clones hold around 9.3% of a sample with approximately 330,000 clones, about 73% of them seen once. The specimen was memory CD4+ T cells sorted from blood. Subset specified: CD45RA-negative fraction. The source is a man younger than 40 in good health.

The chain has TRBV10-3 and TRBJ2-7; D call uncertain. The CDR3 runs 13 residues. Per the germline V gene, CDR1 is ENHRY and CDR2 is SYGVKD. The V end was cut by 5 bases, the J end by 3 bases, with 11 bases between. The CDR3 DNA reads TGTGCCATCAGTCCAGATTCGGACTACGAGCAGTACTTC. Its protein product is CAISPDSDYEQYF.

The rearrangement uses TRBV2 and TRBJ2-2; TRBD1 agrees at 7 bases. Per germline, CDR1 SNHLY and CDR2 FYNNEI. The CDR3 covers 13 residues. V lost 6 bases to trimming and J lost 8 bases; unmatched junction nucleotides: 6. The CDR3 region has the DNA TGTGCCAGCAGGGACGACAGGGTGGGGGAGCTGTTTTTT. Translated, it gives CASRDDRVGELFF.

J is TRBJ2-2 and V is TRBV5-1; D perhaps matches TRBD1 (5 bases). V shed 6 bases and J shed 9 bases, with 21 bases lying between them. The CDR3 sequence is 15 residues long. Germline loops: CDR1 SGHRS, CDR2 YFSETQ. This CDR3 reads CASNPVGQGWRELFF. CDR3 DNA sequence: TGCGCCAGCAACCCCGTGGGCCAGGGATGGAGGGAGCTGTTTTTT.

J is TRBJ2-1 and V is TRBV11-2, with unresolved D. Germline V gene lookup returns CDR1 SGHAT and CDR2 FQNNGV. The CDR3 has 14 residues. The ends were cut back, 3 bases at V and 4 bases at J, with 10 bases in the middle. CDR3 amino acids: CASSFGSSYNEQFF. CDR3 nucleotide sequence: TGTGCCAGCAGCTTCGGGTCCTCGTACAATGAGCAGTTCTTC. Full variable domain (outside the CDR3, taken from reference TRBV11-2 and TRBJ2-1): EAGVAQSPRYKIIEKRQSVAFWCNPISGHATLYWYQQILGQGPKLLIQFQNNGVVDDSQLPKDRFSAERLKGVDSTLKIQPAKLEDSAVYLCASSFGSSYNEQFFGPGTRLTVL.

This rearrangement joins TRBV9 to TRBJ2-3; the D call may be TRBD1 or TRBD2 (5 bases each). Germline-derived CDR1 and CDR2 are SGDLS and YYNGEE. Trimming took off 3 bases at V and 4 bases at J, with 24 bases between the two ends. CDR3 length equals 18 residues. As DNA, the CDR3 is TGTGCCAGCAGCGCACAACCTCCAGGGCCGGGATACGCAGATACGCAGTATTTT. Protein: CASSAQPPGPGYADTQYF.

The chain uses TRBV25-1 and TRBJ1-2; D perhaps matches TRBD1 (5 bases). Trimming removed 2 bases from V and 0 bases from J, with 13 bases in between. The germline CDR1 and CDR2 sequences are MGHDK and SYGVNS. The CDR3 loop spans 16 amino acids. DNA of the CDR3: TGTGCCAGCAGTGAACCGGGACGCCAAGCTAACTATGGCTACACCTTC. Its translation: CASSEPGRQANYGYTF.

The chain combines TRBV7-9 with TRBJ1-5, with D perhaps TRBD1 (5 bases). V lost 2 bases, J lost 8 bases, and 13 bases lay in between. CDR1 is SEHNR, CDR2 FQNEAQ, per germline (reference sequence). There are 14 residues in the CDR3. The DNA for the CDR3 is TGTGCCAGCAGCTTATTCGGGGCGCCCGAGCCCCAGCATTTT. The encoded protein is CASSLFGAPEPQHF.

This clone was observed a handful of times. This rearrangement joins TRBV19 to TRBJ1-5; 8 bases are a match to TRBD1. Unmatched junction bases numbered 13, after V lost 7 bases and J lost 5 bases. CDR1 is LNHDA, CDR2 SQIVND, per germline (reference sequence). The CDR3 totals 16 residues. CDR3 residues: CASTPPPGQDDQPQHF. The CDR3 bases are TGTGCCAGTACCCCACCCCCGGGACAGGATGATCAGCCCCAGCATTTT.

The chain links TRBV7-2 to TRBJ1-2; TRBD1 matches at 7 bases. The CDR3 consists of 13 residues. CDR1 is SGHTA and CDR2 is FQGNSA in the germline V gene. The trim removed 4 bases at V and 7 bases at J, leaving 6 bases unmatched. Here the CDR3 DNA reads TGTGCCAGCAGCTCGAACAGGGGAGGTGGCTACACCTTC. It yields the protein CASSSNRGGGYTF. Complete variable domain (other parts from reference TRBV7-2 and TRBJ1-2): GAGVSQSPSNKVTEKGKDVELRCDPISGHTALYWYRQSLGQGLEFLIYFQGNSAPDKSGLPSDRFSAERTGGSVSTLTIQRTQQEDSAVYLCASSSNRGGGYTFGSGTRLTVV.

The V call is TRBV5-6, the J call TRBJ2-7; no definite D call. The V gene lost 2 bases and the J gene lost 3 bases, with 15 bases spanning the gap. The CDR3 length is 15 residues. Germline V gene data show CDR1 as SGHDT and CDR2 as YYEEEE. In DNA form, the CDR3 reads TGTGCCAGCAGCTTAGGTCCGACCGATAGCTACGAGCAGTACTTC. Protein sequence: CASSLGPTDSYEQYF.

The chain recombines TRBV15 with TRBJ2-2; 8 bases are a match to TRBD2. Trimming at V came to 4 bases and at J to 5 bases, leaving 9 bases not matched to a gene. In germline, CDR1 is LNHNV, CDR2 YYDKDF (reference sequence). There are 16 residues in the CDR3. CDR3 nucleotide sequence: TGTGCCACCAGCAACCCGGAGCGGGGGAGGACCGGGGAGCTGTTTTTT. This codes for CATSNPERGRTGELFF.

This chain joins TRBV11-2 and TRBJ2-1; 9 bases are shared with TRBD2. The CDR3 length is 15 residues. From germline, CDR1 is SGHAT and CDR2 FQNNGV. Trimming at V came to 6 bases and at J to 8 bases, leaving 11 bases not matched to a gene. CDR3 residues: CASSLGLAGNHEQFF. The CDR3 DNA follows: TGTGCCAGCAGTTTGGGGCTAGCGGGAAACCATGAGCAGTTCTTC.

This clone was seen only once. The chain couples TRBV11-3 to TRBJ2-7; D possibly corresponds to TRBD1 (5 bases). The V gene lost 2 bases and the J gene lost 0 bases, with 8 bases spanning the gap. Germline loops: CDR1 SGHNT, CDR2 YENEEA. The CDR3 covers 14 residues. The CDR3 here is CASSLRGNSYEQYF. DNA of the CDR3: TGTGCCAGCAGCTTAAGGGGCAACTCCTACGAGCAGTACTTC.

This chain joins TRBV28 and TRBJ2-6; maybe TRBD2 (6 bases). Trimming stripped 10 bases from V and 9 bases from J, with 13 bases between. The CDR3 is made up of 12 amino acids. Germline V gene lookup returns CDR1 MDHEN and CDR2 SYDVKM. This CDR3 is CATWDLNNVLTF. CDR3 bases: TGTGCCACCTGGGACTTAAACAACGTCCTGACTTTC.

The V call is TRBV5-8, the J call TRBJ1-1; 9 nucleotides line up with TRBD1. The CDR3 totals 14 residues. The junction had 6 bases not matched to a gene; V was cut back by 2 bases and J by 7 bases. Germline-derived CDR1 and CDR2 are SGHTS and YDEGEE. CDR3 DNA sequence: TGTGCCAGCAGCTTAAGACAGGGGGGGTATGAAGCTTTCTTT. Translating it yields CASSLRQGGYEAFF.

V and J are TRBV9 and TRBJ1-1; TRBD1 matches 7 bases. In germline, CDR1 is SGDLS, CDR2 YYNGEE. J was trimmed by 7 bases and V by 3 bases; bases with no gene match: 12. The CDR3 extends over 15 amino acids. The CDR3 loop is CASSGHAGGSGEAFF. CDR3 nucleotide sequence: TGTGCCAGCAGCGGTCATGCAGGGGGGAGCGGTGAAGCTTTCTTT.

This rearrangement joins TRBV6-1 to TRBJ1-5; no clear D. V was trimmed by 6 bases and J by 2 bases, leaving 11 bases between them. Germline V CDR1 and CDR2: MNHNS, SASEGT. The CDR3 contains 14 residues. CDR3 amino acids: CASRDGGGNQPQHF. For the CDR3, the DNA is TGTGCCAGCAGGGACGGCGGCGGCAATCAGCCCCAGCATTTT.

This clone was counted a single time. The chain combines TRBV2 with TRBJ2-5, with D perhaps matching TRBD2 (6 bases). V was clipped by 6 bases and J by 1 base, with 15 bases between them. Germline CDR1 and CDR2: SNHLY and FYNNEI. The CDR3 loop spans 15 amino acids. Here the CDR3 reads CASRYTRETQETQYF. The CDR3 DNA reads TGTGCCAGCAGATATACACGGGAGACCCAAGAGACCCAGTACTTC.

The chain uses TRBV5-4 and TRBJ2-5, with 8 bases fitting TRBD1. This CDR3 is 15 amino acids long. Germline V gene lookup returns CDR1 SGHNT and CDR2 YYREEE (reference sequence). V shed 4 bases and J 4 bases; nucleotides not matched to a gene: 9. The CDR3 spells CASSVGQGPGETQYF. DNA for the CDR3: TGTGCCAGCAGCGTTGGACAGGGACCCGGAGAGACCCAGTACTTC. Full variable domain (missing parts from reference TRBV5-4 and TRBJ2-5): ETGVTQSPTHLIKTRGQQVTLRCSSQSGHNTVSWYQQALGQGPQFIFQYYREEENGRGNFPPRFSGLQFPNYSSELNVNALELDDSALYLCASSVGQGPGETQYFGPGTRLLVL.

Details on this clone: Being one base from a much bigger clone, this may be a read error. The chain recombines TRBV5-8 with TRBJ2-2; TRBD1 agrees at 11 bases. Trimming took 5 bases from V and 5 from J; bases not matched to a gene: 2. Germline lookup yields CDR1 SGHTS and CDR2 YDEGEE. The CDR3 contains 14 residues. For the CDR3, the DNA is TGTGCCAGCAGAGGGACAGGGGGGACCGGGGAGCTGTTTTTT. Protein: CASRGTGGTGELFF. The whole variable domain, remainder taken from reference TRBV5-8 and TRBJ2-2, is EAGVTQSPTHLIKTRGQQATLRCSPISGHTSVYWYQQALGLGLQFLLWYDEGEERNRGNFPPRFSGRQFPNYSSELNVNALELEDSALYLCASRGTGGTGELFFGEGSRLTVL.

The V call is TRBV5-4, the J call TRBJ2-5; 8 bases fit TRBD1. Germline assignment: CDR1 SGHNT and CDR2 YYREEE (reference sequence). Trimming took 1 base from V and 5 from J; bases not matched to a gene: 7. The CDR3 has 15 residues. The CDR3 DNA follows: TGTGCCAGCAGCTTGACGCCTACAGGGGGTGAGACCCAGTACTTC. This gives the protein CASSLTPTGGETQYF.

This clone has only a few counts. The chain is built from TRBV28 and TRBJ2-7; D gene ambiguous. The ends were cut back, 8 bases at V and 3 bases at J, with 20 bases in the middle. This CDR3 comprises 15 residues. The V gene's germline CDR1 is MDHEN and CDR2 SYDVKM. In DNA, the CDR3 is TGTGCCAGCGGGGTATCAGGTTTAGGGAACTACGAGCAGTACTTC. Amino acids: CASGVSGLGNYEQYF.

This clone was seen once. This chain connects TRBV7-3 to TRBJ2-3; either TRBD1 or TRBD2 may supply D (5 bases each). Germline CDR1 and CDR2: SGHTA and FQGTGA. Trimming shortened V by 8 bases and J by 5 bases, and 8 bases separated the two germline ends. The CDR3 spans 11 residues. The chain's CDR3 is CASGAGDTQYF. The CDR3 coding sequence is TGTGCCAGCGGGGCGGGAGATACGCAGTATTTT.

The gene calls are TRBV2 and TRBJ2-2, with D unresolved. This CDR3 region has 16 residues. Trimming stripped 8 bases from V and 6 bases from J, with 22 bases between. Germline V gene lookup returns CDR1 SNHLY and CDR2 FYNNEI. CDR3 bases: TGTGCCAGCGCAGTACTCGGGTTGGCGTTGGCCGGGGAGCTGTTTTTT. It encodes CASAVLGLALAGELFF.

This chain joins TRBV7-2 and TRBJ2-7; D ambiguous. The CDR3 runs to 14 residues. In germline, CDR1 is SGHTA, CDR2 FQGNSA. V dropped 2 bases and J dropped 2 bases, with 10 bases sitting between them. For the CDR3, the DNA is TGTGCCAGCAGCTTACTCGACGGTGCCTACGAGCAGTACTTC. It is translated as CASSLLDGAYEQYF.

The chain joins TRBV27 to TRBJ2-7, with 10 bases identical to TRBD1. V shed 2 bases and J 4 bases; nucleotides not matched to a gene: 8. The CDR3 totals 16 residues. Germline values: CDR1 MNHEY, CDR2 SMNVEV (reference sequence). The CDR3 bases are TGTGCCAGCAGTTTACCACCGGGACAGGGGTTTTACGAGCAGTACTTC. Encoded protein: CASSLPPGQGFYEQYF.

The chain carries TRBV10-2 and TRBJ2-3; 11 bases agree with TRBD2. The CDR3 consists of 17 residues. J gave up 4 bases and V 4 bases, and 10 bases lay outside the gene matches. CDR1 WSHSY and CDR2 SAAADI come from the germline V gene. Here the CDR3 DNA reads TGCGCCAGCAGTGTCCCCCCTCCGGGACTAGCGGCAGATACGCAGTATTTT. This encodes CASSVPPPGLAADTQYF.

J is TRBJ2-1 and V is TRBV6-1; TRBD2 aligns across 7 bases. With V trimmed by 10 bases and J by 0 bases, 6 bases remained unmatched. Germline-derived CDR1 and CDR2 are MNHNS and SASEGT. The CDR3 spans 14 residues. CDR3 protein: CATRAGISYNEQFF. For the CDR3, the DNA is TGTGCCACCAGAGCGGGGATCTCCTACAATGAGCAGTTCTTC.